What follows is one TCR beta chain and its context. Assay: immunoSEQ multiplex PCR; the TCRdb copy retains only in-frame clones and omits some. The sample yields about 62,000 clones, more than 70% seen once. Between the trimmed V and J ends, which lost 5 bases and 8 bases, there was a span of 18 bases. This CDR3 is built from 14 residues. Germline assignment: CDR1 SEHNR and CDR2 FQNEAQ (reference sequence). These data are taken from a study of radiotherapy plus CTLA-4 blockade in lung cancer. V is TRBV7-9 and J is TRBJ1-2; D not resolved. The specimen comprised peripheral blood, sampled from a patient treated with radiotherapy plus ipilimumab. The TCR originated in a human donor with non-small cell lung cancer who had a complete response to radiotherapy plus ipilimumab. CDR3 nucleotides: TGTGCCAGCAGCCCCCCCGGGAGCGCCGGGGGCTACACCTTC. It is translated as CASSPPGSAGGYTF.